Sequencing of this T cell receptor (beta chain) was carried out in a study of neurological immune-mediated disorders. Study results and caveats: Healthy controls had more TCR clonal expansion than multiple sclerosis, which showed the least, whereas HTLV-1-associated myelopathy showed the most.

Time point given: longitudinal time-point 2. Volunteers attending a blood bank in Maryland, USA, served as healthy controls. Per the germline V gene, CDR1 is MNHEY and CDR2 is SMNVEV (reference sequence). The CDR3 is made up of 15 amino acids. The germline V and J ends were trimmed by 5 bases and 7 bases, with 17 bases remaining between them. The team produced cDNA through 5'RACE using 10-nucleotide random UMIs. The output of every sequencing run, over 190 million TCR-beta sequences, came from 15-18 subjects. Via MiXCR, TCRdb re-called the 5' RACE reads, giving one row per CDR3 protein. The repertoire holds over 55,000 distinct CDR3 sequences, with around 9.7% as singletons. This clonotype was observed a few times. Its specificity is not known.

Sequenced: PBMCs. V is TRBV27 and J is TRBJ2-2; unclear D gene. The TCR originated in a man aged 25 to 40 in good health. CDR3 sequence: CASSHPQKPLGELFF. The DNA of the CDR3 is TGTGCCAGCAGTCACCCCCAGAAGCCCCTCGGGGAGCTGTTTTTT.